One and the same sample provided the 9 T cell receptor beta chains below, sequenced in a study of post-analysis software for immune sequencing data. TCR beta libraries were prepared from cDNA with unique molecular identifiers. MiXCR, applied by TCRdb to the PCR reads, yields one record per CDR3 protein. The sample has about 160,000 distinct CDR3 sequences, 35% to 40% seen once. Source: blood, taken after autologous hematopoietic stem cell transplantation. The receptors shown here come from a girl aged 5-17 years with multiple sclerosis.

This clonotype was found a few times. This sequence joins TRBV4-3 and TRBJ2-5, with 7 nucleotides matching TRBD2. Germline lookup yields CDR1 LGHNA and CDR2 YSLEER. V shed 1 base, J shed 11 bases, and the junction held 16 bases outside the gene matches. This CDR3 comprises 16 residues. The CDR3 reads CASSQGLRERQDEQYF. The CDR3 DNA follows: TGCGCCAGCAGCCAAGGTTTGCGGGAGCGCCAGGATGAGCAGTACTTC.

The genes are TRBV24-1 and TRBJ2-1; possible D gene TRBD1, 5 bases. Trimming took 4 bases from V and 12 from J, leaving 18 bases between them. The CDR3 covers 14 residues. CDR1 is KGHDR and CDR2 is SFDVKD in the germline V gene. As DNA, the CDR3 is TGTGCCACCAGTGAGGGGCCCCCTTCCCAGGGGCAGTTCTTC. It is translated as CATSEGPPSQGQFF.

The rearrangement uses TRBV19 and TRBJ2-2, with a tentative D call TRBD2 (5 bases). The CDR3 length is 14 residues. Per the germline V gene, CDR1 is LNHDA and CDR2 is SQIVND (reference sequence). V lost 10 bases and J lost 4, with 16 bases in between. CDR3 bases: TGTGCCACCTCGGAAACGGGGTCCACCGGGGAGCTGTTTTTT. Translation gives CATSETGSTGELFF.

Points on this clonotype: This clone may be a read error of a much larger clone one base away. The chain is built from TRBV29-1 and TRBJ2-3; D gene uncertain. CDR1 SQVTM and CDR2 ANQGSEA come from the germline V gene. V was shortened by 4 bases and J by 4 bases, with 9 bases between the two germline ends. The CDR3 is 12 amino acids. The CDR3 reads CSVVGLADTQYF. In nucleotides, the CDR3 is TGCAGCGTTGTCGGGCTCGCAGATACGCAGTATTTT.

Concerning this clonotype: A read error may produce the germline difference seen at one junction end. J is TRBJ1-4 and V is TRBV29-1; D is perhaps TRBD1 (6 bases). CDR1 SQVTM and CDR2 ANQGSEA come from the germline V gene. CDR3 length: 12 amino acids. Written as DNA, the CDR3 is TGCCTCGCCTCCGACAGGAATGAAAAACGGTTTTTT. Translation gives CLASDRNEKRFF.

The sample holds many counts of this clonotype. The chain employs TRBV5-1 and TRBJ2-1; D possibly matches TRBD1 or TRBD2 (5 bases each). V lost 2 bases and J lost 7, with 19 bases in between. This CDR3 contains 16 residues. The V gene's germline CDR1 is SGHRS and CDR2 YFSETQ. CDR3 in amino acids: CASSLPPGPGGNEQFF. CDR3 nucleotide sequence: TGCGCCAGCAGCTTACCTCCGGGACCCGGCGGGAATGAGCAGTTCTTC.

This clonotype was detected once. The V call is TRBV25-1, the J call TRBJ2-5; TRBD2 might be the D (5 bases). Trimming shortened V by 6 bases and J by 0 bases, and 20 bases separated the two germline ends. The CDR3 has 17 residues. CDR1 is MGHDK and CDR2 is SYGVNS in the germline V gene. The CDR3 coding sequence is TGTGCCAGCAGCGCGCTCTTGGATGGGAGAGACCAAGAGACCCAGTACTTC. It yields the protein CASSALLDGRDQETQYF.

This chain connects TRBV20-1 to TRBJ1-2; 9 bases fit TRBD1. Germline loops: CDR1 DFQATT, CDR2 SNEGSKA (reference sequence). V was clipped by 5 bases and J by 8 bases; unmatched bases: 15. The CDR3 is made up of 15 amino acids. The CDR3 region has the DNA TGCAGTGCTGGGACCACGGGGGACAGGGCGGTCGGCTACACCTTC. Translating gives CSAGTTGDRAVGYTF.

The sample holds a few counts of this clonotype. The J gene is TRBJ2-3, the V gene TRBV7-2; D gene unclear. With 2 bases removed from V and 5 bases from J, the gap between germline ends came to 11 bases. This CDR3 spans 14 amino acids. Germline V gene sequence: CDR1 SGHTA, CDR2 FQGNSA. CDR3 sequence reads: CASSLWPDVDTQYF. CDR3 DNA sequence: TGTGCCAGCAGCTTATGGCCGGACGTAGATACGCAGTATTTT.